The 30 T cell receptor beta chains below all came from one sample that was sequenced in a study of blood T cell repertoires in COVID-19. Assay used: immunoSEQ multiplex PCR; TCRdb lists only in-frame clones, some missing. This repertoire shows about 230,000 clones, 65% to 85% found once; its top ten account for approximately 8%. Sequences were obtained from peripheral blood. Receptor source: a woman aged 80 or over with acute or convalescent COVID-19.

The V and J genes are TRBV6-1 and TRBJ2-2, with D possibly TRBD2 on 6 matching bases. The CDR3 totals 15 residues. Trimming cost V 6 bases and J 6 bases, with 17 bases left between them. CDR1 and CDR2 from the germline V gene are MNHNS and SASEGT. The CDR3 region is CASSNEASVPGELFF. For the CDR3, the DNA is TGTGCCAGCAGCAACGAGGCTAGCGTTCCCGGGGAGCTGTTTTTT.

V is TRBV12-3 or TRBV12-4 and J is TRBJ2-5; D gene unclear. CDR3 size: 13 residues. V lost 5 bases, J lost 7 bases, and 14 bases lay in between. In nucleotides, the CDR3 is TGTGCCAGCAGTCCTGCATCGGTCGCGACCCAGTACTTC. Protein sequence: CASSPASVATQYF.

The rearrangement joins TRBV6-5 to TRBJ1-1, with a possible D match to TRBD1 (5 bases). V was pared by 5 bases and J by 1 base, with 11 bases between. CDR3 length: 14 amino acids. The germline V gene encodes CDR1 MNHEY and CDR2 SVGAGI. This chain's CDR3 is CASSPLRENTEAFF. The CDR3 bases are TGTGCCAGCAGTCCCCTCAGGGAGAACACTGAAGCTTTCTTT.

V is TRBV5-1 and J is TRBJ2-1; 8 nucleotides match TRBD2. Germline trimming cut 0 bases from V and 7 bases from J; bases unmatched to any gene: 9. CDR1 is SGHRS, CDR2 YFSETQ, per germline. The CDR3 runs 16 residues. The CDR3 sequence: CASSLVPSGSFNEQFF. The CDR3 DNA reads as TGCGCCAGCAGCTTGGTTCCGAGCGGGAGTTTTAATGAGCAGTTCTTC.

This CDR3 reads CASSLWDSADTQYF. CDR3 in DNA: TGCGCCAGCAGCCTATGGGACAGCGCAGATACGCAGTATTTT. V gene TRBV5-1 combines with J gene TRBJ2-3; 7 bases agree with TRBD1. The V and J ends lost 4 bases and 4 bases, in that order; junction bases with no gene match: 6. Per germline, CDR1 SGHRS and CDR2 YFSETQ. The CDR3 spans 14 residues.

V gene TRBV7-9 combines with J gene TRBJ1-1; no firm D call. CDR3 size: 16 residues. Deletions cut 1 base from V and 1 base from J, with 13 bases between. Germline assignment: CDR1 SEHNR and CDR2 FQNEAQ (reference sequence). The CDR3 reads CASSLERALGNTEAFF. Here the CDR3 DNA reads TGTGCCAGCAGCTTAGAGAGGGCTTTGGGGAACACTGAAGCTTTCTTT. Supplemented by reference TRBV7-9 and TRBJ1-1, the full variable domain reads DTGVSQNPRHKITKRGQNVTFRCDPISEHNRLYWYRQTLGQGPEFLTYFQNEAQLEKSRLLSDRFSAERPKGSFSTLEIQRTEQGDSAMYLCASSLERALGNTEAFFGQGTRLTVV.

This clone appeared a few times. This chain links TRBV9 with TRBJ2-5, with TRBD1 matching 7 bases. The CDR3 consists of 15 residues. With V trimmed by 2 bases and J by 4 bases, 8 bases remained unmatched. Germline CDR1 SGDLS, CDR2 YYNGEE. CDR3 sequence reads: CASSVRQGMGETQYF. The DNA of the CDR3 is TGTGCCAGCAGCGTTAGACAGGGAATGGGAGAGACCCAGTACTTC.

This sequence joins TRBV7-9 and TRBJ1-5; 8 positions agree with TRBD1. The germline CDR1 and CDR2 sequences are SEHNR and FQNEAQ (reference sequence). V lost 3 bases to trimming and J lost 5 bases; unmatched junction nucleotides: 6. The CDR3 consists of 15 residues. The CDR3 reads CASSLTGAGDQPQHF. CDR3 coding DNA: TGTGCCAGCAGCTTGACAGGGGCGGGGGATCAGCCCCAGCATTTT.

The V and J genes are TRBV27 and TRBJ1-1; D ambiguous. Germline loops: CDR1 MNHEY, CDR2 SMNVEV (reference sequence). The V end lost 4 bases, the J end lost 0 bases, and 12 bases lay between the germline ends. The CDR3 covers 15 residues. The CDR3 nucleotides read TGTGCCAGCAGTTCCCTGGGAGTCATGAACACTGAAGCTTTCTTT. Translated: CASSSLGVMNTEAFF.

The table lists this clone with a count of one. The chain has TRBV19 and TRBJ2-5; 8 bases are a match to TRBD1. Germline lookup yields CDR1 LNHDA and CDR2 SQIVND (reference sequence). This CDR3 has 14 residues. With V trimmed by 4 bases and J by 6 bases, 7 bases remained unmatched. CDR3 region: CASSTSRGPKTQYF. The CDR3 DNA sequence: TGTGCCAGTAGTACATCCAGGGGGCCCAAGACCCAGTACTTC.

J is TRBJ2-1 and V is TRBV7-8, with 9 nucleotides matching TRBD2. This CDR3 region has 16 residues. Trimming took 1 base from V and 3 from J; bases not matched to a gene: 4. Germline lookup yields CDR1 SGHVS and CDR2 FQNEAQ. The CDR3 DNA reads TGTGCCAGCAGCTTAGAAGCGGGAGGCCTCTACAATGAGCAGTTCTTC. This codes for CASSLEAGGLYNEQFF.

The rearrangement uses TRBV28 and TRBJ1-2; the D is unclear. V gave up 8 bases and J gave up 7 bases, with 14 bases separating them. Per germline, CDR1 MDHEN and CDR2 SYDVKM. This CDR3 is 12 amino acids long. Here the CDR3 reads CASQEGRVGYTF. CDR3 nucleotides: TGTGCCAGCCAAGAAGGGAGGGTTGGCTACACCTTC.

This clone was found once. The chain combines TRBV2 with TRBJ2-1; D is possibly TRBD2 (5 bases). Trimming took off 6 bases at V and 1 base at J, with 7 bases between the two ends. The CDR3 contains 13 residues. Germline CDR1 and CDR2: SNHLY and FYNNEI. The CDR3 reads CASRLESYNEQFF. In DNA, the CDR3 is TGTGCCAGCAGACTAGAGTCCTACAATGAGCAGTTCTTC.

J is TRBJ2-7 and V is TRBV5-1; 11 nucleotides line up with TRBD1. Per germline, CDR1 SGHRS and CDR2 YFSETQ. Losses at the gene ends were 4 bases for V and 7 bases for J; bases not matched to a gene: 10. This CDR3 is 15 amino acids long. The CDR3 DNA follows: TGCGCCAGCAGCCCTGGGACAGGGGGTGTGGGGGAGCAGTACTTC. This gives the protein CASSPGTGGVGEQYF.

The chain combines TRBV27 with TRBJ1-4; D gene unclear. The V end lost 0 bases, the J end lost 8 bases, and 10 bases lay between the germline ends. Germline V gene lookup returns CDR1 MNHEY and CDR2 SMNVEV (reference sequence). The CDR3 extends over 14 amino acids. CDR3 loop: CASSLSGSGEKLFF. In DNA form, the CDR3 reads TGTGCCAGCAGTTTATCAGGATCGGGAGAAAAACTGTTTTTT.

The chain employs TRBV5-1 and TRBJ2-5; TRBD2 matches 9 bases. V shed 1 base and J 5 bases; nucleotides not matched to a gene: 6. In germline, CDR1 is SGHRS, CDR2 YFSETQ. The CDR3 sequence is 15 residues long. CDR3 sequence reads: CASSLFAGGRETQYF. CDR3 nucleotide sequence: TGCGCCAGCAGCTTGTTTGCGGGGGGGCGGGAGACCCAGTACTTC.

In DNA form, the CDR3 reads TGTGCCAGCAGTGTGACAGCTGGTTCCTACGAGCAGTACTTC. It specifies CASSVTAGSYEQYF. This chain uses TRBV6-4 with TRBJ2-7; possibly TRBD1 for D (5 bases). Germline CDR1 is MRHNA and CDR2 is SNTAGT. The CDR3 runs to 14 residues. Trimming cost V 4 bases and J 1 base, with 11 bases left between them.

This clone was recorded once. The CDR3 DNA follows: TGCGCCAGCAGCCAAGATCGAGGAGATTCTAATGAAAAACTGTTTTTT. Translation gives CASSQDRGDSNEKLFF. The chain joins TRBV4-1 to TRBJ1-4, with D unclear. Trimming cost V 0 bases and J 3 bases, with 11 bases left between them. Germline values: CDR1 MGHRA, CDR2 YSYEKL. CDR3 length equals 16 residues.

CDR3 residues: CSSSPLAGGRETQYF. The CDR3, as DNA: TGCAGCTCGAGTCCCCTAGCGGGGGGGCGGGAGACCCAGTACTTC. The V and J genes are TRBV29-1 and TRBJ2-5; 12 bases line up with TRBD2. CDR3 length equals 15 residues. CDR1 and CDR2 from the germline V gene are SQVTM and ANQGSEA. V gave up 8 bases and J gave up 5 bases; unmatched junction bases: 12.

V is TRBV15 and J is TRBJ1-1; perhaps TRBD1 as D (6 bases). The V end was cut by 5 bases, the J end by 3 bases, with 13 bases between. The CDR3 covers 14 residues. Germline CDR1 is LNHNV and CDR2 is YYDKDF (reference sequence). CDR3 nucleotides: TGTGCCACCAGCCCAAGCGGGGGCTACACTGAAGCTTTCTTT. The encoded protein is CATSPSGGYTEAFF.

The chain combines TRBV27 with TRBJ2-1; tentatively, D is TRBD1 (6 bases). The CDR3 contains 14 residues. CDR1 MNHEY and CDR2 SMNVEV come from the germline V gene (reference sequence). V shed 3 bases and J shed 5 bases, with 11 bases lying between them. CDR3: CASSFRGYNNEQFF. In nucleotides, the CDR3 is TGTGCCAGCAGTTTCAGGGGCTATAACAATGAGCAGTTCTTC.

This clone has a single count. The chain joins TRBV7-5 to TRBJ2-5; the table assigns TRBD2, which was not confirmed against the DNA. TRBV7-5 is a pseudogene. The CDR3 has 14 amino acids. CDR3 region: CARSSYKRQETQYF. The CDR3 region has the DNA TGTGCCAGAAGCTCCTACAAGCGACAAGAGACCCAGTACTTC.

This clone was detected once. This chain joins TRBV7-8 and TRBJ1-4, with 9 bases fitting TRBD1. V lost 5 bases and J lost 7; bases outside the gene matches: 2. The length of the CDR3 is 13 residues. Germline assignment: CDR1 SGHVS and CDR2 FQNEAQ. This CDR3 is CASSRDRAEKLFF. The DNA for the CDR3 is TGTGCCAGCAGCCGGGACAGGGCTGAAAAACTGTTTTTT.

V usage is TRBV9 and J usage is TRBJ1-3; no clear D gene. Trimming removed 4 bases at V and 4 bases at J, with 24 bases between. Germline CDR1 and CDR2: SGDLS and YYNGEE. The CDR3 totals 18 residues. Here the CDR3 reads CASSPGGDLKRIGNTIYF. The CDR3 DNA follows: TGTGCCAGCAGCCCCGGCGGAGACCTAAAAAGGATCGGAAACACCATATATTTT.

In this sample, this clone turned up once. The chain has TRBV4-2 and TRBJ1-2, with TRBD1 matching 7 bases. Germline lookup yields CDR1 LGHNA and CDR2 YNFKEQ. The CDR3 consists of 14 residues. Germline trimming cut 0 bases from V and 6 bases from J; bases unmatched to any gene: 4. CDR3: CASSQDVRGNGYTF. For the CDR3, the DNA is TGTGCCAGCAGCCAAGATGTCAGGGGGAATGGCTACACCTTC.

The chain carries TRBV10-3 and TRBJ1-1, with 9 bases that match TRBD1. The J segment lost 3 bases and the V segment lost 6 bases, leaving 2 bases of the junction unmatched. CDR1 is ENHRY, CDR2 SYGVKD, per germline. This CDR3 is 13 amino acids long. In nucleotides, the CDR3 is TGTGCCATCAGGGGACAGGGTCACACTGAAGCTTTCTTT. It encodes CAIRGQGHTEAFF.

The J gene is TRBJ2-1, the V gene TRBV6-5; D gene ambiguous. Germline loops: CDR1 MNHEY, CDR2 SVGAGI. Trimming removed 0 bases at V and 7 bases at J, with 16 bases between. The CDR3 is 16 residues long. CDR3 DNA: TGTGCCAGCAGTTACTCGAGTTTCGCACCATCAAATGAGCAGTTCTTC. Translated: CASSYSSFAPSNEQFF.

V usage is TRBV5-6 and J usage is TRBJ1-2; 8 bases are a match to TRBD1. J lost 3 bases, V lost 4 bases, and 5 bases had no gene match. The length of the CDR3 is 14 residues. CDR1 is SGHDT, CDR2 YYEEEE, per germline. This CDR3 is CASSPTGEDYGYTF. DNA for the CDR3: TGTGCCAGCAGCCCGACAGGGGAGGACTATGGCTACACCTTC.

J is TRBJ1-5 and V is TRBV11-2, with a tentative D call TRBD1 (6 bases). Germline V CDR1 and CDR2: SGHAT, FQNNGV. Trimming removed 2 bases from V and 3 bases from J, with 11 bases in between. CDR3 length: 15 residues. DNA for the CDR3: TGTGCCAGCAGCTTATTCGCAGGGGACAATCAGCCCCAGCATTTT. As protein: CASSLFAGDNQPQHF. The full variable domain, its missing parts supplied by reference TRBV11-2 and TRBJ1-5, is EAGVAQSPRYKIIEKRQSVAFWCNPISGHATLYWYQQILGQGPKLLIQFQNNGVVDDSQLPKDRFSAERLKGVDSTLKIQPAKLEDSAVYLCASSLFAGDNQPQHFGDGTRLSIL.

The chain recombines TRBV20-1 with TRBJ2-5; tentative D call: TRBD2 (6 bases). V lost 3 bases and J 5 bases, leaving 22 bases between the germline ends. This CDR3 has 16 amino acids. The germline gives CDR1 DFQATT, CDR2 SNEGSKA (reference sequence). The CDR3: CSASPAGGISWETQYF. CDR3 nucleotides: TGCAGTGCTAGTCCCGCAGGCGGGATTTCTTGGGAGACCCAGTACTTC.